The T cell receptor beta chain under discussion was sequenced for a study of blood T cell repertoires in COVID-19. Study background: The analysed material was cDNA or gDNA that came from T cells, B-cell-depleted T cells, or PBMCs.

Adults between roughly 18 and 89 years of age took part from 20 to 25 US areas. Participants' reported clinical history set cohort assignment. In the original processing: Reference gene primer amplification gave estimated nucleated cell counts. Repertoires were generated with immunoSEQ multiplex PCR, while TCRdb's copy carries only in-frame clones and drops some. The DNA was the basis for D and trimming; V, J and clone size are from that table. The profile shows about 300,000 clones, around 90% of them singletons. From germline, CDR1 is GTSNPN and CDR2 SVGIG (reference sequence). This CDR3 has 15 amino acids. V lost 0 bases and J lost 4; bases outside the gene matches: 3.

The sample was PBMCs or T cells enriched from blood (not recorded which). This chain joins TRBV30 and TRBJ1-6, with 7 bases identical to TRBD1. The TCR comes from a young woman with acute COVID-19. In DNA form, the CDR3 reads TGTGCCTGGAGTGTTGGGACAGATTATAATTCACCCCTCCACTTT. Protein product: CAWSVGTDYNSPLHF.